This T cell receptor beta chain was obtained from a study of shared clonotypes between healthy human individuals. Per the germline V gene, CDR1 is MDHEN and CDR2 is SYDVKM. The CDR3 sequence is 16 residues long. The trim removed 5 bases at V and 0 bases at J, leaving 8 bases unmatched. With respect to this clone: The antigen is not known.

General study points: Around 5% was the fraction of naive CD4 clonotypes found shared across a few donors. Though the depth was large, rarefaction showed that sorted-subset sequencing was incomplete.

TCRdb's copy holds only in-frame clones and misses some; the assay was immunoSEQ multiplex PCR. The profile shows some 1.5 million clones, 96% of them singletons. Sequencing used naive CD4+ T cells sorted from blood. Subset specified: CD45RA+ positively selected. The genes are TRBV28 and TRBJ1-1, with 8 bases lining up with TRBD1. This TCR was recovered from a man aged 30 to 45 in good health. The CDR3 here is CASSPYRDRLNTEAFF. CDR3 DNA sequence: TGTGCCAGCAGTCCGTACCGGGACAGGCTGAACACTGAAGCTTTCTTT.